Described below is a single T cell receptor (beta chain) sequence and its context. Its matching antigen is unknown. The data are from a study of post-analysis software for immune sequencing data. Study-level findings and limits: A handful of TRBV segments occurring more often in patients than controls included TRBV5-6, TRBV5-1 and TRBV20-1.

TCR beta cDNA libraries had unique molecular identifiers. TCRdb re-analysed the PCR reads in MiXCR, keeping a single row per CDR3 protein. The table includes about 680,000 distinct CDR3 sequences, more than 50% detected once. Trimming took off 4 bases at V and 2 bases at J, with 16 bases between the two ends. The CDR3 spans 15 residues. Germline V gene lookup returns CDR1 SGHNT and CDR2 YYREEE (reference sequence). This receptor was obtained from a girl aged 2-10 years with multiple sclerosis. Material: blood. V is TRBV5-4 and J is TRBJ2-7, with D possibly being TRBD2 (5 bases). CDR3 DNA sequence: TGTGCCAGCAGCCTCGGACTTCCTGGGACCTACGAGCAGTACTTC. Translating it yields CASSLGLPGTYEQYF. Using reference TRBV5-4 and TRBJ2-7 for the parts outside the CDR3, the full variable domain is ETGVTQSPTHLIKTRGQQVTLRCSSQSGHNTVSWYQQALGQGPQFIFQYYREEENGRGNFPPRFSGLQFPNYSSELNVNALELDDSALYLCASSLGLPGTYEQYFGPGTRLTVT.